One sample yielded the 28 T cell receptor beta chains listed below, sequenced in a study of chemoradiotherapy in HPV16-positive cancers. Libraries were prepared by immunoSEQ multiplex PCR; TCRdb keeps only in-frame clonotypes and omits some of them. The sample contains 25,000 to 35,000 clones, approximately 90% of which appear only once. The material was blood, obtained from a patient who underwent chemoradiotherapy. Source of these receptors: a human donor with HPV-associated anogenital cancer.

The chain links TRBV9 to TRBJ2-7; D not certain. V lost 0 bases and J 3 bases, leaving 10 bases between the germline ends. This CDR3 has 14 residues. CDR1 is SGDLS, CDR2 YYNGEE, per germline. CDR3 in DNA: TGTGCCAGCAGCGTAGAACAGTTAGGCTACGAGCAGTACTTC. Its translation: CASSVEQLGYEQYF. The full variable domain, completed using reference TRBV9 and TRBJ2-7, is DSGVTQTPKHLITATGQRVTLRCSPRSGDLSVYWYQQSLDQGLQFLIQYYNGEERAKGNILERFSAQQFPDLHSELNLSSLELGDSALYFCASSVEQLGYEQYFGPGTRLTVT.

Here the CDR3 DNA reads TGTGCCAGCAGTGAGGGTGTTGGGTCCTATGGCTACACCTTC. Translating it yields CASSEGVGSYGYTF. The chain employs TRBV2 and TRBJ1-2; D not certain. Germline V gene data show CDR1 as SNHLY and CDR2 as FYNNEI. The germline V and J ends were trimmed by 3 bases and 4 bases, with 12 bases remaining between them. There are 14 residues in the CDR3.

This sequence joins TRBV2 and TRBJ1-1; TRBD1 agrees at 9 bases. Germline V lookup: CDR1 SNHLY, CDR2 FYNNEI. V dropped 7 bases and J dropped 1; count of bases not matched to a gene: 4. This CDR3 spans 14 amino acids. The CDR3 region has the DNA TGTGCCAGCATGGACAGGGGTAGGAACACTGAAGCTTTCTTT. Amino acids: CASMDRGRNTEAFF.

This chain connects TRBV7-8 to TRBJ2-5, with D possibly called TRBD1 or TRBD2 (6 bases each). This CDR3 has 13 residues. V was cut by 6 bases and J by 5 bases, with 13 bases left in between. Germline V CDR1 and CDR2: SGHVS, FQNEAQ. The chain's CDR3 is CASRPTGRETQYF. In nucleotides, the CDR3 is TGTGCCAGCAGGCCTACAGGGAGGGAGACCCAGTACTTC.

The V and J genes are TRBV2 and TRBJ1-4; possibly TRBD1 for D (5 bases). The CDR3 consists of 15 residues. CDR1 SNHLY and CDR2 FYNNEI come from the germline V gene. V shed 6 bases and J shed 6 bases, with 17 bases lying between them. The CDR3 spells CASSGGIGTDEKLFF. The CDR3 DNA follows: TGTGCCAGCAGCGGGGGGATCGGAACCGATGAAAAACTGTTTTTT.

V usage is TRBV9 and J usage is TRBJ2-1; 8 nucleotides match TRBD2. J gave up 14 bases and V 3 bases, and 13 bases lay outside the gene matches. The CDR3 totals 14 residues. Germline-derived CDR1 and CDR2 are SGDLS and YYNGEE. The CDR3: CASSGTAAGGYKFF. DNA of the CDR3: TGTGCCAGCAGCGGAACGGCGGCGGGGGGTTATAAGTTCTTC.

V is TRBV5-4 and J is TRBJ2-1; possible D gene TRBD2, 5 bases. The CDR3 contains 13 residues. The germline V gene encodes CDR1 SGHNT and CDR2 YYREEE (reference sequence). Trimming pared 0 bases from V and 4 bases from J, leaving 5 bases between. The CDR3 region has the DNA TGTGCCAGCAGCTTGGGGACTTACAATGAGCAGTTCTTC. It translates to CASSLGTYNEQFF.

The gene calls are TRBV7-9 and TRBJ2-3; 10 bases map to TRBD2. The ends lost 5 bases at V and 0 bases at J; junction bases unmatched: 11. Germline V gives CDR1 SEHNR, CDR2 FQNEAQ (reference sequence). This CDR3 is built from 18 residues. CDR3 nucleotide sequence: TGTGCCAGCAGCCCCCGCCCGGGGACTAGCGAAAGCACAGATACGCAGTATTTT. This codes for CASSPRPGTSESTDTQYF.

The chain carries TRBV5-5 and TRBJ2-4, with D possibly being TRBD1 or TRBD2 (6 bases each). The CDR3 totals 14 residues. CDR1 and CDR2 from the germline V gene are SGHKS and YYEKEE (reference sequence). V lost 5 bases and J lost 0, with 9 bases in between. The CDR3 bases are TGTGCCAGCAGAGGGGGACTAGCCAAAAACATTCAGTACTTC. Translated, it gives CASRGGLAKNIQYF.

The rearrangement links TRBV7-9 to TRBJ1-2; D remains ambiguous. The V gene's germline CDR1 is SEHNR and CDR2 FQNEAQ (reference sequence). Trimming cost V 4 bases and J 3 bases, with 6 bases left between them. The CDR3 has 12 residues. The CDR3 is CASSSVDYGYTF. As DNA, the CDR3 is TGTGCCAGCAGCTCGGTTGACTATGGCTACACCTTC.

CDR3 sequence: CATSRDEAGQETQYF. The CDR3 coding sequence is TGTGCCACCAGCAGAGATGAGGCAGGCCAAGAGACCCAGTACTTC. The rearrangement joins TRBV15 to TRBJ2-5; D gene unclear. With 0 bases removed from V and 1 base from J, the gap between germline ends came to 9 bases. This CDR3 has 15 residues. CDR1 and CDR2 from the germline V gene are LNHNV and YYDKDF (reference sequence).

This clone was found a few times. The rearrangement uses TRBV30 and TRBJ2-1; 12 bases fit TRBD1. CDR1 and CDR2 from the germline V gene are GTSNPN and SVGIG (reference sequence). V shed 4 bases, J shed 8 bases, and the junction held 9 bases outside the gene matches. CDR3 size: 15 residues. The CDR3 protein is CAWTAGQGARDEQFF. The CDR3 region has the DNA TGTGCCTGGACCGCGGGACAGGGGGCTAGGGATGAGCAGTTCTTC.

As concerns this clone: At one boundary the junction diverges from the germline segment, which might be a read error. The rearrangement uses TRBV29-1 and TRBJ2-7; D ambiguous. The CDR3 loop spans 13 amino acids. Germline V lookup: CDR1 SQVTM, CDR2 ANQGSEA. In DNA form, the CDR3 reads TGCAGCGTGGAAGACACGTTCACCTACGAGCAGTACTTC. It encodes CSVEDTFTYEQYF.

The V call is TRBV29-1, the J call TRBJ2-5, with TRBD2 matching over 13 bases. Judging by the DNA end, TRBJ2-7 fits better; the J call may be wrong. Germline V CDR1 and CDR2: SQVTM, ANQGSEA. The CDR3 sequence is 17 residues long. The CDR3 sequence: CSVAGLAGEGGSYEQYF. Written as DNA, the CDR3 is TGCAGCGTGGCCGGACTAGCGGGAGAAGGGGGCTCCTACGAGCAGTACTTC.

This chain uses TRBV29-1 with TRBJ2-5; D is undetermined. The CDR3 sequence is 11 residues long. Germline-derived CDR1 and CDR2 are SQVTM and ANQGSEA. The CDR3 here is CSTEYQETQYF. Here the CDR3 DNA reads TGCAGTACAGAGTACCAAGAGACCCAGTACTTC.

J is TRBJ1-5 and V is TRBV30; 7 bases line up with TRBD1. Germline values: CDR1 GTSNPN, CDR2 SVGIG (reference sequence). The CDR3 is made up of 16 amino acids. V lost 0 bases and J lost 6; bases outside the gene matches: 11. This chain's CDR3 is CAWSVPWTGFSQPQHF. DNA of the CDR3: TGTGCCTGGAGTGTACCTTGGACAGGCTTCAGTCAGCCCCAGCATTTT.

V gene TRBV19 combines with J gene TRBJ2-7; TRBD2 matches 8 bases. The CDR3 runs 16 residues. From germline, CDR1 is LNHDA and CDR2 SQIVND (reference sequence). J was trimmed by 2 bases and V by 3 bases; bases with no gene match: 9. The CDR3 protein is CASSIGSGVPPYEQYF. The CDR3 DNA sequence: TGTGCCAGTAGTATCGGTAGCGGGGTTCCCCCCTACGAGCAGTACTTC.

This chain joins TRBV7-9 and TRBJ2-2, with D tentatively TRBD2 (6 bases). Trimming removed 1 base from V and 0 bases from J, with 9 bases in between. The CDR3 has 16 amino acids. Germline lookup yields CDR1 SEHNR and CDR2 FQNEAQ (reference sequence). The CDR3 nucleotides are TGTGCCAGCAGCTTAGATCCGGGGGCGAACACCGGGGAGCTGTTTTTT. It specifies CASSLDPGANTGELFF.

The V gene is TRBV4-2, the J gene TRBJ1-2, with D possibly TRBD1 on 5 matching bases. The CDR3 covers 15 residues. Per germline, CDR1 LGHNA and CDR2 YNFKEQ. V lost 0 bases and J lost 5, with 13 bases in between. This CDR3 is CASSQEGALTYGYTF. As DNA, the CDR3 is TGTGCCAGCAGCCAAGAAGGGGCGCTGACTTATGGCTACACCTTC.

The chain links TRBV27 to TRBJ2-3; TRBD1 matches at 10 bases. Germline lookup yields CDR1 MNHEY and CDR2 SMNVEV (reference sequence). The ends lost 5 bases at V and 2 bases at J; junction bases unmatched: 4. This CDR3 contains 15 residues. CDR3: CASSRGQGDTDTQYF. The CDR3 DNA reads TGTGCCAGCAGTCGTGGACAGGGGGACACAGATACGCAGTATTTT.

The chain joins TRBV7-8 to TRBJ2-2; tentative D call: TRBD2 (5 bases). Between the trimmed V and J ends, which lost 0 bases and 7 bases, there was a span of 9 bases. CDR1 SGHVS and CDR2 FQNEAQ come from the germline V gene. CDR3 length: 14 residues. The CDR3 nucleotides read TGTGCCAGCAGCTTAGCTACGGGGATCGGGGAGCTGTTTTTT. This encodes CASSLATGIGELFF. Looking up the rest from reference TRBV7-8 and TRBJ2-2 gives the full variable domain: GAGVSQSPRYKVAKRGQDVALRCDPISGHVSLFWYQQALGQGPEFLTYFQNEAQLDKSGLPSDRFFAERPEGSVSTLKIQRTQQEDSAVYLCASSLATGIGELFFGEGSRLTVL.

The chain combines TRBV29-1 with TRBJ2-1, with TRBD1 identical over 7 bases. CDR1 is SQVTM and CDR2 is ANQGSEA in the germline V gene. This CDR3 spans 14 amino acids. The V gene end was trimmed by 4 bases and the J gene end by 2 bases; junction bases not matched to a gene: 5. The CDR3 here is CSVVVQGTYNEQFF. DNA for the CDR3: TGCAGCGTTGTAGTACAGGGGACCTACAATGAGCAGTTCTTC.

This clone has a single count. The rearrangement links TRBV6-5 to TRBJ2-2, with 8 bases aligning to TRBD2. V lost 4 bases and J lost 7; bases outside the gene matches: 5. The CDR3 has 14 amino acids. Per germline, CDR1 MNHEY and CDR2 SVGAGI. In nucleotides, the CDR3 is TGTGCCAGCAGTTCCGGGGGGGGAAACGGGGAGCTGTTTTTT. This codes for CASSSGGGNGELFF.

This clone has only a few counts. V gene TRBV6-1 combines with J gene TRBJ1-3; D remains ambiguous. The V end was cut by 2 bases, the J end by 2 bases, with 13 bases between. Germline-derived CDR1 and CDR2 are MNHNS and SASEGT. The length of the CDR3 is 16 residues. CDR3 residues: CASSEWGVTAGNTIYF. For the CDR3, the DNA is TGTGCCAGCAGTGAATGGGGAGTTACGGCTGGAAACACCATATATTTT.

The chain uses TRBV7-9 and TRBJ1-2; 8 nucleotides match TRBD1. CDR1 SEHNR and CDR2 FQNEAQ come from the germline V gene (reference sequence). Germline trimming cut 4 bases from V and 3 bases from J; bases unmatched to any gene: 7. This CDR3 comprises 15 residues. CDR3 residues: CASSSPDRAYYGYTF. The CDR3 DNA sequence: TGTGCCAGCAGCTCCCCGGACAGGGCCTACTATGGCTACACCTTC.

The chain uses TRBV2 and TRBJ2-1; D is ambiguous. The CDR3 has 12 amino acids. With 4 bases removed from V and 8 bases from J, the gap between germline ends came to 9 bases. CDR1 and CDR2 (germline): SNHLY, FYNNEI. CDR3 sequence reads: CASSGTIDEQFF. CDR3 coding DNA: TGTGCCAGCAGTGGGACCATTGATGAGCAGTTCTTC.

This clone came up a few times. The rearrangement links TRBV4-1 to TRBJ1-1; D gene unclear. Per the germline V gene, CDR1 is MGHRA and CDR2 is YSYEKL. The CDR3 spans 14 residues. The V and J ends lost 3 bases and 3 bases respectively, with 11 bases between them. CDR3 nucleotide sequence: TGCGCCAGCAGCCAGCCTATGTGGGACACTGAAGCTTTCTTT. As protein: CASSQPMWDTEAFF.

This chain links TRBV9 with TRBJ2-5, with a weak D call TRBD2 (7 bases). This CDR3 contains 17 residues. CDR1 and CDR2 from the germline V gene are SGDLS and YYNGEE. V dropped 0 bases and J dropped 0 bases, with 15 bases sitting between them. CDR3 in DNA: TGTGCCAGCAGCGTAGAAGGGGGAGCGGGACACCAAGAGACCCAGTACTTC. Amino acids: CASSVEGGAGHQETQYF.